This T cell receptor beta chain came from a study of blood T cell repertoires in COVID-19. Repertoires were generated with immunoSEQ multiplex PCR, while TCRdb's copy carries only in-frame clones and drops some. The sample holds some 290,000 clones, around 90% seen once. The trim removed 6 bases at V and 0 bases at J, leaving 4 bases unmatched. Germline CDR1 and CDR2: MNHEY and SVGAGI. This CDR3 is 14 amino acids long. The clonotype was recovered from a woman aged 45-59 years who had recovered from COVID-19. The chain recombines TRBV6-5 with TRBJ1-1, with 7 positions matching TRBD1. The sample was peripheral blood. The CDR3 protein is CASRPGTVNTEAFF. The DNA for the CDR3 is TGTGCCAGCAGGCCCGGGACAGTGAACACTGAAGCTTTCTTT.